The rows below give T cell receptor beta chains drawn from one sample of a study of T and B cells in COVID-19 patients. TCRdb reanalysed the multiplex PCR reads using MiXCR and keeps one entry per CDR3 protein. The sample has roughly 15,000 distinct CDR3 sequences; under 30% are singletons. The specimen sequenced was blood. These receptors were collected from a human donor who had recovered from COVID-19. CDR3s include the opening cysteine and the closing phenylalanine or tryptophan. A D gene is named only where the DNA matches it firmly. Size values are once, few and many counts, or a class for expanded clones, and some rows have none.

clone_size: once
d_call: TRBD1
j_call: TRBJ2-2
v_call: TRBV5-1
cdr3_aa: CASSHRTGGLTGELFF
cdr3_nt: TGCGCCAGCAGCCATCGGACAGGGGGCCTCACCGGGGAGCTGTTTTTT

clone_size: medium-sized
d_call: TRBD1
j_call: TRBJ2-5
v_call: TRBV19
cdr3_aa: CASSMGTGGYGTQYF
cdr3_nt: TGTGCCAGTAGTATGGGTACAGGGGGGTACGGGACCCAGTACTTC

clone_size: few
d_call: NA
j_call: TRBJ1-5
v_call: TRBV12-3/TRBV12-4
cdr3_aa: CASSAASNQPQHF
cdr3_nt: TGTGCCAGCAGCGCAGCTTCAAATCAGCCCCAGCATTTT

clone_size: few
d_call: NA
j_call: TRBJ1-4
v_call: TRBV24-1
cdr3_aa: CATSAGVQNEKLFF
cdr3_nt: TGTGCCACCAGTGCGGGGGTCCAGAATGAAAAACTGTTTTTT

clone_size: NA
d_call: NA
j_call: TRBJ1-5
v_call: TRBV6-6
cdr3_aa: CASTLGLRQPQHF
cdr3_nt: TGTGCCAGCACCCTTGGGCTCCGTCAGCCCCAGCATTTT

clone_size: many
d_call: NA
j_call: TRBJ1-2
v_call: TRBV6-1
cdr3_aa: CASSEGPPYGYTF
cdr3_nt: TGTGCCAGCAGTGAAGGGCCGCCCTATGGCTACACCTTC

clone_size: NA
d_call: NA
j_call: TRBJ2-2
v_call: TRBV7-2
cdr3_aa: CASSLLTAGNTGELFF
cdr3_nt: TGTGCCAGCAGCTTATTGACGGCGGGGAACACCGGGGAGCTGTTTTTT

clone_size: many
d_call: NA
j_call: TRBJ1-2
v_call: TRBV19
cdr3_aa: CASSISGGYGGYTF
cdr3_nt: TGTGCCAGTAGTATCTCGGGCGGGTACGGAGGCTACACCTTC

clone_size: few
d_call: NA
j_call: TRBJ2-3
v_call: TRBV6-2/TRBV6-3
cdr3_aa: CASKFTDTQYF
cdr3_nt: TGTGCCAGCAAGTTCACAGATACGCAGTATTTT

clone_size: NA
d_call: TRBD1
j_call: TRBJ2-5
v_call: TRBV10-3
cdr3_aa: CAISEADRGLETQYF
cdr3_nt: TGTGCCATCAGTGAGGCGGACAGGGGGCTGGAGACCCAGTACTTC

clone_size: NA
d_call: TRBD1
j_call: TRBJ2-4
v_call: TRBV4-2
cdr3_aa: CASSQGQGRGQYF
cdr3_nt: TGTGCCAGCAGCCAAGGACAGGGAAGAGGGCAGTACTTC

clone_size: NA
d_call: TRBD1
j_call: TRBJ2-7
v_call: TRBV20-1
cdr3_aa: CSANTGQGHYEQYF
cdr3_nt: TGCAGTGCCAACACTGGACAGGGGCACTACGAGCAGTACTTC

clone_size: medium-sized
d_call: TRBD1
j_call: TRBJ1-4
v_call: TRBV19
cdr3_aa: CASRLQGNNEKLFF
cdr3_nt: TGTGCCAGTAGGCTACAGGGGAATAATGAAAAACTGTTTTTT

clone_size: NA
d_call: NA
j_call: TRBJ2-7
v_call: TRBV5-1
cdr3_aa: CASSFSGTSIEQYF
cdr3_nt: TGCGCCAGCAGCTTTTCCGGGACATCGATCGAGCAGTACTTC

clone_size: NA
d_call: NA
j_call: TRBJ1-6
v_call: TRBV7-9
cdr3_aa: CASSLARVGISPLHF
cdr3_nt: TGTGCCAGCAGCTTAGCGAGGGTAGGGATTTCACCCCTCCACTTT

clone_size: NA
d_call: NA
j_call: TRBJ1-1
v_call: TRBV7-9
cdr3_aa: CASSPGGGSTEAFF
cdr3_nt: TGTGCCAGCAGCCCGGGGGGAGGGAGCACTGAAGCTTTCTTT

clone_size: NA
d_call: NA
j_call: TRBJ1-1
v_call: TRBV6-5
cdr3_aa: CASSEAGREAFF
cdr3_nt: TGTGCCAGCAGTGAGGCAGGGCGTGAAGCTTTCTTT

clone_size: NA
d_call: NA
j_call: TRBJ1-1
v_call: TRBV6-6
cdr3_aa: CASSYYKTAVNTEAFF
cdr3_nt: TGTGCCAGCAGTTACTACAAGACAGCCGTGAACACTGAAGCTTTCTTT

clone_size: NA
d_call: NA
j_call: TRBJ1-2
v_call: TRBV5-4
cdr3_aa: CASSFERLDYGYTF
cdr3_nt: TGTGCCAGCAGCTTCGAGAGGCTTGACTATGGCTACACCTTC

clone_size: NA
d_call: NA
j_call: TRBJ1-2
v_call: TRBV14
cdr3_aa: CASSRCGGRRMCLERVNYGYTF
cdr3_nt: TGTGCCAGCAGCCGTTGTGGGGGGCGTCGAATGTGCCTAGAGAGGGTTAACTATGGCTACACCTTC

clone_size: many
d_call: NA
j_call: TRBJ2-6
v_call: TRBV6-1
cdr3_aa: CASTGTYGSGANVLTF
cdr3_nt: TGTGCCAGCACTGGGACTTATGGATCTGGGGCCAACGTCCTGACTTTC

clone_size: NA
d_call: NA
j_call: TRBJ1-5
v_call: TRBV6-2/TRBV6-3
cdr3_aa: CASSYRVNQPQHF
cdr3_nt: TGTGCCAGCAGTTACAGAGTTAATCAGCCCCAGCATTTT

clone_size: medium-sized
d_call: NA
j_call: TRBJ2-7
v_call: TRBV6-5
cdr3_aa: CASSYSIRESYEQYF
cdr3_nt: TGTGCCAGCAGTTACTCGATACGGGAATCCTACGAGCAGTACTTC

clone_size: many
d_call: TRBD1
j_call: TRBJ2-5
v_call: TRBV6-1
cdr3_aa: CASSSQGAETQYF
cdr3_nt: TGTGCCAGCAGTTCACAGGGGGCCGAGACCCAGTACTTC

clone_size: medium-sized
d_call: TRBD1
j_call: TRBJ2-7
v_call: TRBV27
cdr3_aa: CASSFDRDYEQYF
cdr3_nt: TGTGCCAGCAGTTTTGACAGGGACTACGAGCAGTACTTC

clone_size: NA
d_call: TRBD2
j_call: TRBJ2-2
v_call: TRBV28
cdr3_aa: CASRGLAIGELFF
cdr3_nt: TGTGCCAGCAGGGGACTAGCGATCGGGGAGCTGTTTTTT

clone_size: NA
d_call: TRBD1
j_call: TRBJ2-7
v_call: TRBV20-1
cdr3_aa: CSAPRSLTGTEQYF
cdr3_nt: TGCAGTGCACCGCGTTCTCTGACAGGGACCGAGCAGTACTTC

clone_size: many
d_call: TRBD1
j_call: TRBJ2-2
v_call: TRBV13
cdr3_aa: CASSPNRGNTGELFF
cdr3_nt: TGTGCCAGCAGCCCGAACAGGGGGAACACCGGGGAGCTGTTTTTT

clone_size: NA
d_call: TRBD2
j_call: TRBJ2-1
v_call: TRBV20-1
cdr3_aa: CSAHPGLAEGDEQFF
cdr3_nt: TGCAGTGCCCATCCGGGACTAGCAGAGGGGGATGAGCAGTTCTTC

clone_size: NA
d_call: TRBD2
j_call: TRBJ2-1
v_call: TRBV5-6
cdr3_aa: CASSAPGGNSYNEQFF
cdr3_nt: TGTGCCAGCAGTGCCCCGGGGGGGAACTCCTACAATGAGCAGTTCTTC

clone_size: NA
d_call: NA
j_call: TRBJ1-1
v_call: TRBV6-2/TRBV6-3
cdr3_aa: CASSYGDLGTEAFF
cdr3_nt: TGTGCCAGCAGTTACGGGGATTTGGGCACTGAAGCTTTCTTT

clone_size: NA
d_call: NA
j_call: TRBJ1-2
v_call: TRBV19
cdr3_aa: CASSTTGGLCASGYGYTF
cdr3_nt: TGTGCCAGTAGTACGACCGGGGGTCTTTGTGCCTCTGGCTATGGCTACACCTTC

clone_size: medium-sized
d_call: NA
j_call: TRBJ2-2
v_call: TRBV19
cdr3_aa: CASSSFRGPNTGELFF
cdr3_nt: TGTGCCAGTAGTTCTTTCAGGGGACCGAACACCGGGGAGCTGTTTTTT

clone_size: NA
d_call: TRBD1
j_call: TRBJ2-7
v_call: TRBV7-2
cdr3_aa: CASSSRDRFEQYF
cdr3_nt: TGTGCCAGCAGCTCCCGGGACAGGTTTGAGCAGTACTTC

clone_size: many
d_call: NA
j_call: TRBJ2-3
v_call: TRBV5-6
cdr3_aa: CASSLRWTDTQYF
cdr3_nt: TGTGCCAGCAGCTTGCGGTGGACAGATACGCAGTATTTT

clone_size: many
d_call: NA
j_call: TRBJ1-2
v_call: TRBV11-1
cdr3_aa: CASSFHVPGYGYTF
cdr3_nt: TGTGCCAGCAGCTTTCATGTCCCAGGATATGGCTACACCTTC